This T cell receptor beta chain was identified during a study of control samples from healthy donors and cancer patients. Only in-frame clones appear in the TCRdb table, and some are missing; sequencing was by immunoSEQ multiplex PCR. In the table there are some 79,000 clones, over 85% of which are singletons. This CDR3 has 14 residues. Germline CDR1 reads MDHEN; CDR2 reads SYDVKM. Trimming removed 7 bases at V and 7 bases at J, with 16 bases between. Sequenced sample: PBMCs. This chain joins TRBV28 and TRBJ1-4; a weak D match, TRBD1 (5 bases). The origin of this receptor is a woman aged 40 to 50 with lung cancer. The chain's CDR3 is CASNFHGAGEKLFF. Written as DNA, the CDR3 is TGTGCCAGCAACTTCCATGGGGCGGGTGAAAAACTGTTTTTT.